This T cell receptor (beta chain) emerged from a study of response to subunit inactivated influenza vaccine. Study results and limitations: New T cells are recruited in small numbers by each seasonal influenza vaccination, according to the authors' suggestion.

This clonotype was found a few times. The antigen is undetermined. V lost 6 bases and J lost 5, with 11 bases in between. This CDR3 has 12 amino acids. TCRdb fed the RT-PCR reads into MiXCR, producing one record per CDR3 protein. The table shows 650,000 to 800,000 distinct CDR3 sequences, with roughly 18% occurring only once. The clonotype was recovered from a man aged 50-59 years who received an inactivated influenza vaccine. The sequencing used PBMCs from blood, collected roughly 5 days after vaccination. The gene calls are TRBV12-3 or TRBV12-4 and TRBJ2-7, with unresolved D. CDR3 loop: CASSPWAHEQYF. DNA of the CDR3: TGTGCCAGCAGCCCATGGGCCCACGAGCAGTACTTC.